This is a list of T cell receptor beta chains from one sample in a study of shared clonotypes between healthy human individuals. The table came from immunoSEQ multiplex PCR; TCRdb's copy has only in-frame clones and leaves some out. This sample has 2,500,000 or so clones; roughly 93% occur once, and the top ten carry approximately 0.36%. Sequences were obtained from naive CD4+ T cells from PBMCs. These receptors were collected from a man in his late teens or twenties in good health. Some clones in this sample may be carry-over from other donors' samples. The CDR3 runs from the conserved cysteine through the conserved F or W. D genes are given only for firm matches. Only part of the rows carry a size: once, few, many, or a class if the clone is expanded.

TRBJ1-2	.	TRBV19	.	TGTGCCAGTAGTACCCACAAGGGAGGCTACACCTTC	CASSTHKGGYTF
TRBJ1-4	.	TRBV5-1	.	TGCGCCAGCACCCCGGTGGGGGGTGCTAATGAAAAACTGTTTTTT	CASTPVGGANEKLFF
TRBJ1-5	.	TRBV28	.	TGTGCCAGCAGTTCCTACGTGACCGAACAGAATCAGCCCCAGCATTTT	CASSSYVTEQNQPQHF
TRBJ2-7	TRBD2	TRBV5-1	.	TGCGCCAGCAGCGAACAAGGGACTAGCGGAAGCTACGAGCAGTACTTC	CASSEQGTSGSYEQYF
TRBJ1-2	.	TRBV18	.	TGTGCCAGCTCACCGGGGTATGGCTACACCTTC	CASSPGYGYTF
TRBJ1-4	.	TRBV4-1	.	TGCGCCAGCAGCCAAGGGCTTGTCAGGGGTAGGGGTGAAAAACTGTTTTTT	CASSQGLVRGRGEKLFF
TRBJ2-1	.	TRBV18	.	TGTGCCAGCTCCCTCTTTCAAGGGGCCTACAATGAGCAGTTCTTC	CASSLFQGAYNEQFF
TRBJ2-3	.	TRBV6-5	.	TGTGCCAGCAGAGCGATAGCTAGCACAGATACGCAGTATTTT	CASRAIASTDTQYF
TRBJ2-3	TRBD2	TRBV7-3	.	TGTGCCAGCAGCTCTCCGGTAGCGGGAGTAGATACGCAGTATTTT	CASSSPVAGVDTQYF
TRBJ1-2	TRBD1	TRBV28	once	TGTGCCAGCGGCCAACAGGGGCCCTATGGCTACACCTTC	CASGQQGPYGYTF
TRBJ2-1	.	TRBV28	.	TGTGCCAGCTCAATCCGGGACATAGAGCAGTTCTTC	CASSIRDIEQFF
TRBJ1-5	.	TRBV10-3	.	TGTGCCATCAGTGAGTTCAGATTTCAGCCCCAGCATTTT	CAISEFRFQPQHF
TRBJ1-2	.	TRBV7-2	.	TGTGCCAGCAGCTTGCAGGGAGGTAACTATGGCTACACCTTC	CASSLQGGNYGYTF
TRBJ1-4	.	TRBV18	once	TGTGCCAGCTCCCCCCTTTCTCTCGGAAGTCTGGAGGGAAAACTGTTTTTT	CASSPLSLGSLEGKLFF
TRBJ1-1	.	TRBV18	.	TGTGCCAGCTCACCCCCTCGCAGGGTCGACACTGAAGCTTTCTTT	CASSPPRRVDTEAFF
TRBJ2-3	.	TRBV9	.	TGTGCCAGCAGCGTAGGAGCTAGTGAATACACAGATACGCAGTATTTT	CASSVGASEYTDTQYF